A selection of T cell receptor beta chains follows, all from one sample in a study of CD8+ T cells in alopecia areata. Libraries were prepared by immunoSEQ multiplex PCR; TCRdb keeps only in-frame clonotypes and omits some of them. The profile covers about 200,000 clones, with 45% to 75% appearing a single time and less than 4% taken by the ten largest. Sequencing was performed on CD4+ T cells sorted from blood, taken at week 4, from a patient treated with tofacitinib. These receptor sequences come from a human donor with alopecia areata. Both conserved end residues are part of each CDR3. The order of the fields is V gene, J gene, D gene, clone size, CDR3 DNA, CDR3 protein. D genes are given only for firm matches. A clone size is listed for some rows: how often the clone was seen (once, few, many), or a class if it is expanded.

v_call: TRBV20-1; j_call: TRBJ2-5; d_call: -; clone_size: -; cdr3_nt: TGCAGTGCTAGGGGAGAGACCCAGTACTTC; cdr3_aa: CSARGETQYF
v_call: TRBV29-1; j_call: TRBJ1-2; d_call: -; clone_size: -; cdr3_nt: TGCAGCGTTGAGAGGGGGAGCAATGGCTACACCTTC; cdr3_aa: CSVERGSNGYTF
v_call: TRBV4-3; j_call: TRBJ1-4; d_call: TRBD1; clone_size: -; cdr3_nt: TGCGCCAGCAGCCGTACAGGGGCTACTACTAATGAAAAACTGTTTTTT; cdr3_aa: CASSRTGATTNEKLFF
v_call: TRBV29-1; j_call: TRBJ2-3; d_call: -; clone_size: few; cdr3_nt: TGCAGCGTCCTCCCCTCGACTGGTGGGCATACGCAGTATTTT; cdr3_aa: CSVLPSTGGHTQYF
v_call: TRBV29-1; j_call: TRBJ2-5; d_call: -; clone_size: -; cdr3_nt: TGCAGCGTTGATCGGGGAATGGAGACCCAGTACTTC; cdr3_aa: CSVDRGMETQYF
v_call: TRBV30; j_call: TRBJ1-1; d_call: TRBD1; clone_size: few; cdr3_nt: TGTGCCTGGAGTCCTACAGGGGGCTTCCTTGAAGCTTTCTTT; cdr3_aa: CAWSPTGGFLEAFF
v_call: TRBV7-8; j_call: TRBJ1-6; d_call: -; clone_size: -; cdr3_nt: TGTGCCAGCAGCTTAGGTGGTAGGAATAATTCACCCCTCCACTTT; cdr3_aa: CASSLGGRNNSPLHF
v_call: TRBV7-6; j_call: TRBJ2-5; d_call: -; clone_size: -; cdr3_nt: TGTGCCAGCAGCTCCCGAGGGACCCAGTACTTC; cdr3_aa: CASSSRGTQYF
v_call: TRBV30; j_call: TRBJ2-6; d_call: -; clone_size: -; cdr3_nt: TGTGCCTGGAGCGGGAAACAGGGCACGGGTTCTGGGGCCAACGTCCTGACTTTC; cdr3_aa: CAWSGKQGTGSGANVLTF
v_call: TRBV2; j_call: TRBJ2-5; d_call: -; clone_size: few; cdr3_nt: TGTGCCAGCAGTGGAGAGGGGACCCAGTACTTC; cdr3_aa: CASSGEGTQYF
v_call: TRBV30; j_call: TRBJ1-2; d_call: TRBD1; clone_size: -; cdr3_nt: TGTGCCTGGAGTACGGGACAGGTAGTTTTTGGCTACACCTTC; cdr3_aa: CAWSTGQVVFGYTF
v_call: TRBV2; j_call: TRBJ1-2; d_call: -; clone_size: -; cdr3_nt: TGTGCCAGCAGTGGCTCCCCAGCGGGTGGGACTGGCTACACCTTC; cdr3_aa: CASSGSPAGGTGYTF
v_call: TRBV30; j_call: TRBJ1-1; d_call: -; clone_size: -; cdr3_nt: TGTGCCTGGAATTTGGGGACCCTGAACACTGAAGCTTTCTTT; cdr3_aa: CAWNLGTLNTEAFF
v_call: TRBV13; j_call: TRBJ2-3; d_call: -; clone_size: -; cdr3_nt: TGTGCCAGCAGCTTCCCGGGTACAGATACGCAGTATTTT; cdr3_aa: CASSFPGTDTQYF
v_call: TRBV15; j_call: TRBJ2-5; d_call: -; clone_size: -; cdr3_nt: TGTGCCACCAGCAGGGGGGGACAATCCGGAGAGACCCAGTACTTC; cdr3_aa: CATSRGGQSGETQYF
v_call: TRBV4-1; j_call: TRBJ2-2; d_call: TRBD1; clone_size: -; cdr3_nt: TGCGCCAGCAGCCGCGACCCGACAGGGGCTCCGAACACCGGGGAGCTGTTTTTT; cdr3_aa: CASSRDPTGAPNTGELFF
v_call: TRBV30; j_call: TRBJ2-5; d_call: -; clone_size: -; cdr3_nt: TGTGCCTGGAGTGTAAGTCGCGCCCGGGCGGTTGTGGAGACCCAGTACTTC; cdr3_aa: CAWSVSRARAVVETQYF
v_call: TRBV25-1; j_call: TRBJ2-2; d_call: -; clone_size: once; cdr3_nt: TGTGCCAGCAGCCCACGAAGGGGCGGGGAGCTGTTTTTT; cdr3_aa: CASSPRRGGELFF
v_call: TRBV7-9; j_call: TRBJ1-2; d_call: TRBD1; clone_size: -; cdr3_nt: TGTGCCAGCAGCCCTGGACAGGGGATAGTGGATGGCTACACCTTC; cdr3_aa: CASSPGQGIVDGYTF
v_call: TRBV7-2; j_call: TRBJ1-5; d_call: -; clone_size: -; cdr3_nt: TGTGCCAGCAGCTTAGGAAGAACCAGGGCCCAGCATTTT; cdr3_aa: CASSLGRTRAQHF
v_call: TRBV2; j_call: TRBJ1-5; d_call: -; clone_size: -; cdr3_nt: TGTGCCAGCAGCGCGGACGGGCTCAATCAGCCCCAGCATTTT; cdr3_aa: CASSADGLNQPQHF
v_call: TRBV30; j_call: TRBJ2-1; d_call: TRBD2; clone_size: -; cdr3_nt: TGTGCCTGGAGTGTAAGGGGACTACCCGACAATGAGCAGTTCTTC; cdr3_aa: CAWSVRGLPDNEQFF
v_call: TRBV4-1; j_call: TRBJ1-5; d_call: -; clone_size: -; cdr3_nt: TGCGCCAGCAGCCCACAGGGATATAGCAATCAGCCCCAGCATTTT; cdr3_aa: CASSPQGYSNQPQHF
v_call: TRBV29-1; j_call: TRBJ2-1; d_call: TRBD1; clone_size: -; cdr3_nt: TGCAGCGTTCTCTCGGTGGGACAGGGTCGGAACAATGAGCAGTTCTTC; cdr3_aa: CSVLSVGQGRNNEQFF
v_call: TRBV5-1; j_call: TRBJ2-5; d_call: -; clone_size: -; cdr3_nt: TGCGCCAGCAGGGGACCCCTCGGGCGGGTTCAAGAGACCCAGTACTTC; cdr3_aa: CASRGPLGRVQETQYF
v_call: TRBV29-1; j_call: TRBJ2-7; d_call: -; clone_size: -; cdr3_nt: TGCAGCGTTGGTCCCAGGTTATCCTACGAGCAGTACTTC; cdr3_aa: CSVGPRLSYEQYF
v_call: TRBV27; j_call: TRBJ1-2; d_call: TRBD1; clone_size: -; cdr3_nt: TGTGCCAGCAGTGTGAACAGGGGGCTAGACTACACCTTC; cdr3_aa: CASSVNRGLDYTF
v_call: TRBV30; j_call: TRBJ1-4; d_call: -; clone_size: once; cdr3_nt: TGTGCCTGGAGTGTACGTGGACCCGCCGGAAAACTGTTTTTT; cdr3_aa: CAWSVRGPAGKLFF
v_call: TRBV10-3; j_call: TRBJ2-3; d_call: -; clone_size: -; cdr3_nt: TGTGCCATCAGTGAAGGGGTCGGGGATACGCAGTATTTT; cdr3_aa: CAISEGVGDTQYF
v_call: TRBV15; j_call: TRBJ1-1; d_call: -; clone_size: few; cdr3_nt: TGTGCCACCAGCAGAGGAAGGGGCCCGCTTTGGGCTGAAGCTTTCTTT; cdr3_aa: CATSRGRGPLWAEAFF
v_call: TRBV29-1; j_call: TRBJ2-7; d_call: TRBD1; clone_size: -; cdr3_nt: TGCAGCGTTGAACAGGGGGCCTTCGAGCAGTACTTC; cdr3_aa: CSVEQGAFEQYF
v_call: TRBV11-1; j_call: TRBJ2-7; d_call: TRBD2; clone_size: -; cdr3_nt: TGTGCCAGCAGCTCCGGGACTAGCGGGGCCATGTTGTACGAGCAGTACTTC; cdr3_aa: CASSSGTSGAMLYEQYF
v_call: TRBV9; j_call: TRBJ2-7; d_call: TRBD1; clone_size: -; cdr3_nt: TGTGCCAGCAGCCGAGGGACAGCAGAGCAGTACTTC; cdr3_aa: CASSRGTAEQYF
v_call: TRBV2; j_call: TRBJ1-6; d_call: TRBD1; clone_size: -; cdr3_nt: TGTGCCAGCAGGGGGGGACAGGGGGTTTCACCCCTCCACTTT; cdr3_aa: CASRGGQGVSPLHF
v_call: TRBV2; j_call: TRBJ1-1; d_call: -; clone_size: once; cdr3_nt: TGTGCCAGCAGAGAGACAGGATTAAACACTGAAGCTTTCTTT; cdr3_aa: CASRETGLNTEAFF
v_call: TRBV29-1; j_call: TRBJ1-4; d_call: TRBD1; clone_size: -; cdr3_nt: TGCAGCGGACAGGGGGCGGATGAAAAACTGTTTTTT; cdr3_aa: CSGQGADEKLFF
v_call: TRBV29-1; j_call: TRBJ2-2; d_call: -; clone_size: -; cdr3_nt: TGCAGCGTTGACTTCAAGACCGGGGAGCTGTTTTTT; cdr3_aa: CSVDFKTGELFF
v_call: TRBV29-1; j_call: TRBJ1-4; d_call: -; clone_size: -; cdr3_nt: TGCAGCGTAGGTGACCGCAACGACGAAAAACTGTTTTTT; cdr3_aa: CSVGDRNDEKLFF
v_call: TRBV6-5; j_call: TRBJ1-1; d_call: -; clone_size: once; cdr3_nt: TGTGCCAGCAGCCTTGCGACTGGAAGTAGCACTGAAGCTTTCTTT; cdr3_aa: CASSLATGSSTEAFF
v_call: TRBV5-1; j_call: TRBJ1-1; d_call: -; clone_size: -; cdr3_nt: TGCGCCAGCAGCCCAAACATGAACACTGAAGCTTTCTTT; cdr3_aa: CASSPNMNTEAFF
v_call: TRBV27; j_call: TRBJ2-7; d_call: -; clone_size: -; cdr3_nt: TGTGCCAGCAGTCCCCGAGGTAGGGAGCAGTACTTC; cdr3_aa: CASSPRGREQYF
v_call: TRBV5-1; j_call: TRBJ1-2; d_call: -; clone_size: -; cdr3_nt: TGCGCCAGCAGCGGCGACGGTGGCTACACCTTC; cdr3_aa: CASSGDGGYTF
v_call: TRBV4-2; j_call: TRBJ2-7; d_call: -; clone_size: -; cdr3_nt: TGTGCCAGCAGCCGGGTCCGTTACGAGCAGTACTTC; cdr3_aa: CASSRVRYEQYF
v_call: TRBV30; j_call: TRBJ2-4; d_call: TRBD1; clone_size: -; cdr3_nt: TGTGCCTGGGACAGGGATGGAAACATTCAGTACTTC; cdr3_aa: CAWDRDGNIQYF
v_call: TRBV6-5; j_call: TRBJ1-2; d_call: -; clone_size: -; cdr3_nt: TGTGCCAGCAAAAAGGGAAGACTCGGCGGCTACACCTTC; cdr3_aa: CASKKGRLGGYTF
v_call: TRBV20-1; j_call: TRBJ2-5; d_call: -; clone_size: -; cdr3_nt: TGCAGTGCTGGTAGGGGGGAGACCCAGTACTTC; cdr3_aa: CSAGRGETQYF
v_call: TRBV4-1; j_call: TRBJ2-3; d_call: -; clone_size: -; cdr3_nt: TGCGCCAGCAGCCAAGTGCTCTCGAGGAGCAGGGGGGTAGATACGCAGTATTTT; cdr3_aa: CASSQVLSRSRGVDTQYF
v_call: TRBV25-1; j_call: TRBJ1-2; d_call: -; clone_size: -; cdr3_nt: TGTGCCAGCAGTTCAGGACTCTATGGCTACACCTTC; cdr3_aa: CASSSGLYGYTF
v_call: TRBV4-2; j_call: TRBJ2-1; d_call: -; clone_size: few; cdr3_nt: TGTGCCAGCAGCCAAGCCCCCTACAATGAGCAGTTCTTC; cdr3_aa: CASSQAPYNEQFF
v_call: TRBV7-2; j_call: TRBJ2-1; d_call: TRBD2; clone_size: -; cdr3_nt: TGTGCCAGCAGCCCCCTGGGACTAAGCAGATACAATGAGCAGTTCTTC; cdr3_aa: CASSPLGLSRYNEQFF
v_call: TRBV29-1; j_call: TRBJ2-1; d_call: TRBD2; clone_size: few; cdr3_nt: TGCAGCGTTGAAGATCGGGGGGACCCCTACAATGAGCAGTTCTTC; cdr3_aa: CSVEDRGDPYNEQFF
v_call: TRBV5-1; j_call: TRBJ2-7; d_call: -; clone_size: few; cdr3_nt: TGCGCCAGCAGCTTGGGAGACTCCCTGGCCTACGAGCAGTACTTC; cdr3_aa: CASSLGDSLAYEQYF
v_call: TRBV29-1; j_call: TRBJ2-4; d_call: TRBD1; clone_size: -; cdr3_nt: TGCAGCGCGAAAGGACAGGTCGGCATTCAGTACTTC; cdr3_aa: CSAKGQVGIQYF
v_call: TRBV9; j_call: TRBJ2-5; d_call: -; clone_size: -; cdr3_nt: TGTGCCAGCAGCGTAGGGGCCCAAGGGGAGACCCAGTACTTC; cdr3_aa: CASSVGAQGETQYF
v_call: TRBV7-2; j_call: TRBJ2-6; d_call: -; clone_size: -; cdr3_nt: TGTGCCAGCAGCTTAAACTCTGGGGCCAACGTCCTGACTTTC; cdr3_aa: CASSLNSGANVLTF
v_call: TRBV29-1; j_call: TRBJ2-7; d_call: -; clone_size: few; cdr3_nt: TGCAGCGTTGTCGGGCAAGCAGGGGGGCTTGGCGGGCAGTACTTC; cdr3_aa: CSVVGQAGGLGGQYF
v_call: TRBV2; j_call: TRBJ1-6; d_call: -; clone_size: -; cdr3_nt: TGTGCCAGCAGTGACGGCAGCAGCTCCTATAATTCACCCCTCCACTTT; cdr3_aa: CASSDGSSSYNSPLHF
v_call: TRBV29-1; j_call: TRBJ1-1; d_call: -; clone_size: -; cdr3_nt: TGCAGCGTTGAGGCCGGGTTCAACACTGAAGCTTTCTTT; cdr3_aa: CSVEAGFNTEAFF
v_call: TRBV7-2; j_call: TRBJ2-5; d_call: -; clone_size: -; cdr3_nt: TGTGCCAGCACCATCTATGAGACCCAGTACTTC; cdr3_aa: CASTIYETQYF
v_call: TRBV10-3; j_call: TRBJ1-4; d_call: -; clone_size: -; cdr3_nt: TGTGCTTCAAGCTCCGGGCCCGAGGATGAAAAACTGTTTTTT; cdr3_aa: CASSSGPEDEKLFF